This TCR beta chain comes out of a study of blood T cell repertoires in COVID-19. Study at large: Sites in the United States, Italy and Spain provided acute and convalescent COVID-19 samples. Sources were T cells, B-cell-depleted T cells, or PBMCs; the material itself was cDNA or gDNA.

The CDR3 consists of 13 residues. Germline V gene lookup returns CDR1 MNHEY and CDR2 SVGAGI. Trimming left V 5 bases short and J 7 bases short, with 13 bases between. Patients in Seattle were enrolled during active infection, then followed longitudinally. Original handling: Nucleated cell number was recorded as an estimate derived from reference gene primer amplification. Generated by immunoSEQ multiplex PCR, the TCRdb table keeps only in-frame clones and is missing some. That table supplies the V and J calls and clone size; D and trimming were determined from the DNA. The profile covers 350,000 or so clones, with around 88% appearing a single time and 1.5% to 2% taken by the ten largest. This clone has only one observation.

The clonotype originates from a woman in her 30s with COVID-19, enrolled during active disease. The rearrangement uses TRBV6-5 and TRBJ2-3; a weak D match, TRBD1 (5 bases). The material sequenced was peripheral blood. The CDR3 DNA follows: TGTGCCAGCAGTCCGACGCAGGGTCATACGCAGTATTTT. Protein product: CASSPTQGHTQYF.